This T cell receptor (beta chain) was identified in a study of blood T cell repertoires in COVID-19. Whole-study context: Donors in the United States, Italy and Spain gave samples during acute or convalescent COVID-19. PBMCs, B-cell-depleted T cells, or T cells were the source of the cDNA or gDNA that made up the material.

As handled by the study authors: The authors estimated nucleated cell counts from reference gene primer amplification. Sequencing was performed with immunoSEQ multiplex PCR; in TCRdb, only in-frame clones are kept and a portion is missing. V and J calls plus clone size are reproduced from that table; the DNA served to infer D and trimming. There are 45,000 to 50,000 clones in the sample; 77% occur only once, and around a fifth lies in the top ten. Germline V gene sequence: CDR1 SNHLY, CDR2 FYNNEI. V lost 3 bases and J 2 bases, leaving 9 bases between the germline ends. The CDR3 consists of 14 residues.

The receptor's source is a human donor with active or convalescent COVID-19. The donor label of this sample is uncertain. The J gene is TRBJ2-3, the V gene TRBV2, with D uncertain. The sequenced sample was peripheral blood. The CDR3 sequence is CASSDNSYTDTQYF. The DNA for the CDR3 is TGTGCCAGCAGTGATAACAGTTACACAGATACGCAGTATTTT.